The rows below give T cell receptor beta chains drawn from one sample of a study of CD8+ T cells in alopecia areata. Using immunoSEQ multiplex PCR, the repertoire was profiled, and TCRdb retains in-frame clones only, with some absent. Found here are about 150,000 clones, around 55% of them singletons; the top ten hold roughly 19%. The sequencing here drew on CD8+ T cells sorted from blood, taken at week 0. The receptors derive from a human donor with alopecia areata. The CDR3 runs from the conserved cysteine through the conserved F or W. Some rows mark clone size as missing; the rest say once, few, many or name a class of expanded clone.

15 NA TRBJ2-3 TRBV2 CASSDPAGDTDTQYF
13 few TRBJ2-1 TRBV19 CASTPSSYNEQFF
11 NA TRBJ1-1 TRBV13 CASSSSAEAFF
14 NA TRBJ1-1 TRBV4-1 CASSQEPRNTEAFF
11 NA TRBJ2-7 TRBV5-6 CASSSTYEQYF
13 NA TRBJ2-1 TRBV30 CAWTAGTGDEQFF
18 NA TRBJ2-1 TRBV4-3 CASSQAQALTGWNNEQFF
15 NA TRBJ2-7 TRBV4-3 CASSQSQGTAYEQYF
13 NA TRBJ2-1 TRBV29-1 CSGVGQGRNEQFF
15 NA TRBJ1-1 TRBV19 CASRISGTANTEAFF
17 NA TRBJ1-6 TRBV5-1 CASSPGQGTSYNSPLHF
16 NA TRBJ1-1 TRBV11-2 CASSLGFAGQNTEAFF
18 NA TRBJ2-7 TRBV29-1 CSALSLTSGAIKRYEQYF
14 few TRBJ2-7 TRBV15 CATSSLGTPYEQYF
15 NA TRBJ2-7 TRBV5-6 CASSLRTDISYEQYF
11 NA TRBJ2-3 TRBV30 CAWSPGDTQYF
14 NA TRBJ2-1 TRBV6-5 CASSYVQGSGEQFF
12 NA TRBJ1-2 TRBV7-9 CASSLRPPGYTF
15 few TRBJ1-2 TRBV19 CASASRQGVSYGYTF
10 few TRBJ2-1 TRBV30 CAWSGYEQFF
14 NA TRBJ2-5 TRBV13 CASSLRGDQETQYF
15 NA TRBJ2-2 TRBV30 CAWISGGANTGELFF
15 NA TRBJ2-1 TRBV7-9 CASSSPVGSYNEQFF
16 NA TRBJ2-7 TRBV4-1 CASSQSTGMSSYEQYF
15 NA TRBJ1-1 TRBV7-9 CASSSSDSQNTEAFF